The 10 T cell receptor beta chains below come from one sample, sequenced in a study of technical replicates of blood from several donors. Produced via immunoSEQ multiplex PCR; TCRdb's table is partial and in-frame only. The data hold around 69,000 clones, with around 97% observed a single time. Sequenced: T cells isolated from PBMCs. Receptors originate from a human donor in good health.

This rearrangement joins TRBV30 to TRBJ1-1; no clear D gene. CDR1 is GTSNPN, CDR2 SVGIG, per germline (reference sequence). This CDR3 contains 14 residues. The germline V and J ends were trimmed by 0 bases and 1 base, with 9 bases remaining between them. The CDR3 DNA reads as TGTGCCTGGAGTGTAGAAGGGAGGAACACTGAAGCTTTCTTT. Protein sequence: CAWSVEGRNTEAFF.

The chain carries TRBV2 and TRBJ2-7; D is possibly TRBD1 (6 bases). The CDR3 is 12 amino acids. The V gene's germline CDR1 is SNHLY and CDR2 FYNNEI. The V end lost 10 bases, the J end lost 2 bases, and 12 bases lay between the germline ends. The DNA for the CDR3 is TGTGCCACCAAGGACAGAGCCTACGAGCAGTACTTC. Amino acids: CATKDRAYEQYF.

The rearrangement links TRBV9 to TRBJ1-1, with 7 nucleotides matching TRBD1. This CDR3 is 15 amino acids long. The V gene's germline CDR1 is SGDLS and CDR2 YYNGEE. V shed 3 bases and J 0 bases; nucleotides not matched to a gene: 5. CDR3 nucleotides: TGTGCCAGCAGCGGATGGACAGGCTTGAACACTGAAGCTTTCTTT. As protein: CASSGWTGLNTEAFF.

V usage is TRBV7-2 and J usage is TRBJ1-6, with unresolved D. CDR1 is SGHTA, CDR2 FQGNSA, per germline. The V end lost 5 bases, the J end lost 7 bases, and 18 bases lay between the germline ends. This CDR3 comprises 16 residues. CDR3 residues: CASSPQVPRVNSPLHF. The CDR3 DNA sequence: TGTGCCAGCAGCCCCCAAGTCCCGAGGGTCAATTCACCCCTCCACTTT.

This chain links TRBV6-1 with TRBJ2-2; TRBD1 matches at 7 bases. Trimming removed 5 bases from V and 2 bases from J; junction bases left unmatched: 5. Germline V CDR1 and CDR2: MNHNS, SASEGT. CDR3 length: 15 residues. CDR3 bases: TGTGCCAGCAGTCTGGACAGGCTTAACACCGGGGAGCTGTTTTTT. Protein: CASSLDRLNTGELFF.

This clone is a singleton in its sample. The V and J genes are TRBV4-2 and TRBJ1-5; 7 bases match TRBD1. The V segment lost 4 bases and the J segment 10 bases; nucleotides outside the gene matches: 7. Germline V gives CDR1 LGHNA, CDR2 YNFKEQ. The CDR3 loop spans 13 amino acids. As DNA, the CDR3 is TGTGCCAGCAGCCCACAGGGGACAAATCCCCAGCATTTT. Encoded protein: CASSPQGTNPQHF.

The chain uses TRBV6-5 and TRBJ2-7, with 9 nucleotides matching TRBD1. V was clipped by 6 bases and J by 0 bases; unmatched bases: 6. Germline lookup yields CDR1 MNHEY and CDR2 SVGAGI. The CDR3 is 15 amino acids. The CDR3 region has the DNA TGTGCCAGCAGGGCCGGGACAGGGTCCTCCTACGAGCAGTACTTC. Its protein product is CASRAGTGSSYEQYF.

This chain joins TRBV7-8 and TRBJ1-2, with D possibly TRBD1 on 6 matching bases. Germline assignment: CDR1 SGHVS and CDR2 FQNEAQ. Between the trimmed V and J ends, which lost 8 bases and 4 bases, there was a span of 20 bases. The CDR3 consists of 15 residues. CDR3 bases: TGTGCCAGCGGGAGGGTTACAGGGCCTAGCTATGGCTACACCTTC. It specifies CASGRVTGPSYGYTF.

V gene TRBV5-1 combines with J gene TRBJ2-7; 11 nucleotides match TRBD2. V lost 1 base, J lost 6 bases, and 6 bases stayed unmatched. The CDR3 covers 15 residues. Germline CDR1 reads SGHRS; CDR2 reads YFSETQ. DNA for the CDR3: TGCGCCAGCAGCTTGACTAGCGGGGGTGTCGGCGAGCAGTACTTC. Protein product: CASSLTSGGVGEQYF.

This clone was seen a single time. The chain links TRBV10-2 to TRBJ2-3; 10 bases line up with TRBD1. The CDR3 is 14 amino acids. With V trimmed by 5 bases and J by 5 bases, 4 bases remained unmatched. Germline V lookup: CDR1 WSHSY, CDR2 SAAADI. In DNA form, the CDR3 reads TGCGCCAGCAGTCCGGGACAGGGGATAGATACGCAGTATTTT. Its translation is CASSPGQGIDTQYF.